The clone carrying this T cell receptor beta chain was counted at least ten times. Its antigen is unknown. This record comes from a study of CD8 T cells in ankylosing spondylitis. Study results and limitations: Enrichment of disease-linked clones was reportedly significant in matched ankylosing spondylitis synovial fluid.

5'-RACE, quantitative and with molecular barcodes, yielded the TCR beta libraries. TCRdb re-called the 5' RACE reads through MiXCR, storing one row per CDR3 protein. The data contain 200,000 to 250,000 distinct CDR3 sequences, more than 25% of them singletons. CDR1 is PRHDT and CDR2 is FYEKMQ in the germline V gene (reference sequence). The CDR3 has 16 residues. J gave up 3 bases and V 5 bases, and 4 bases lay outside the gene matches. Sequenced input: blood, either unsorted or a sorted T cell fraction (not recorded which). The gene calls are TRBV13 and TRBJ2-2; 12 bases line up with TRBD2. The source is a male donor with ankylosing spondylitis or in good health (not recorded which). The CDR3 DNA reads TGTGCCAGCAGCCCGACTAGCGGGAGATACACCGGGGAGCTGTTTTTT. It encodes CASSPTSGRYTGELFF.